This TCR beta chain derives from a study of blood T cell repertoires in COVID-19. Authors' methods: How many nucleated cells were present was estimated from reference gene primer amplification. Only in-frame clones appear in the TCRdb table, and some are missing; sequencing was by immunoSEQ multiplex PCR. V and J calls and clone size are as listed in that table; D and trimming were resolved from the DNA. The sample holds 180,000 or so clones, roughly 84% seen once. The J segment lost 3 bases and the V segment lost 0 bases, leaving 8 bases of the junction unmatched. The CDR3 runs to 17 residues. Germline V CDR1 and CDR2: SGHRS, YFSETQ. Participants were aged about 18 to 89 years from approximately 24 US areas. Participant-reported clinical history was the basis for cohort assignment. What the recovered Cohort 3 donors had was two negative PCRs, clearance, or symptom resolution.

This TCR was recovered from a woman in her fifties or sixties who had recovered from COVID-19. The gene calls are TRBV5-1 and TRBJ1-2; 10 bases match TRBD1. Sequenced input: PBMCs or T cells enriched from blood (not recorded which). The CDR3 loop is CASSLGPRTGGDYGYTF. CDR3 DNA sequence: TGCGCCAGCAGCTTGGGGCCCCGGACAGGGGGTGACTATGGCTACACCTTC.